The next 24 T cell receptor beta chains were all read from a single sample in a study of early T cells in non-severe SARS-CoV-2 infection. TCRdb processed the 5' RACE reads anew with MiXCR; each CDR3 protein has one entry. The sample includes about 50,000 distinct CDR3 sequences, about a tenth of them seen just once. The sequenced sample consisted of whole blood. Receptors originate from an adult who was a healthcare worker with PCR-confirmed SARS-CoV-2 infection or an uninfected control (not recorded which).

This clonotype was seen more than once but under ten times. The J gene is TRBJ2-7, the V gene TRBV14; possibly TRBD1 or TRBD2 for D (6 bases each). V was pared by 4 bases and J by 3 bases, with 10 bases between. CDR1 is SGHDN and CDR2 is FVKESK in the germline V gene. The CDR3 runs to 13 residues. The CDR3 DNA reads as TGTGCCAGCAGCCGCGGGACAAGCTACGAGCAGTACTTC. This gives the protein CASSRGTSYEQYF. The full variable domain, its missing parts supplied by reference TRBV14 and TRBJ2-7, is EAGVTQFPSHSVIEKGQTVTLRCDPISGHDNLYWYRRVMGKEIKFLLHFVKESKQDESGMPNNRFLAERTGGTYSTLKVQPAELEDSGVYFCASSRGTSYEQYFGPGTRLTVT.

A word on this clonotype: Given a much more abundant clone one base away, this may be a read error. Here the CDR3 reads CASSSIPRTNNEQFF. The CDR3 DNA follows: TGTGCCAGCAGTTCCATCCCCAGGACAAACAATGAGCAGTTCTTC. The J gene is TRBJ2-1, the V gene TRBV27; D perhaps matches TRBD1 (5 bases). Germline-derived CDR1 and CDR2 are MNHEY and SMNVEV (reference sequence). This CDR3 has 15 residues. Trimming removed 4 bases at V and 5 bases at J, with 15 bases between.

This rearrangement joins TRBV29-1 to TRBJ2-5; D remains unclear. V was clipped by 3 bases and J by 2 bases, with 10 bases between them. The CDR3 runs to 13 residues. Germline V gives CDR1 SQVTM, CDR2 ANQGSEA. The CDR3 region has the DNA TGCAGCGTTGATAGGCAGCCTCAAGAGACCCAGTACTTC. This sequence encodes CSVDRQPQETQYF.

This clonotype was found a few times. The chain joins TRBV29-1 to TRBJ2-7, with 8 bases matching TRBD2. CDR1 SQVTM and CDR2 ANQGSEA come from the germline V gene. Losses at the gene ends were 7 bases for V and 5 bases for J; bases not matched to a gene: 13. This CDR3 comprises 14 residues. The CDR3 spells CSAQIPGGRDEQYF. For the CDR3, the DNA is TGCAGCGCCCAGATCCCGGGAGGGAGGGACGAGCAGTACTTC.

In its sample, this clonotype was seen a few times. CDR3 sequence: CASSRGEGLQNNEQFF. In DNA, the CDR3 is TGTGCCAGCAGCCGCGGAGAGGGGCTACAAAACAATGAGCAGTTCTTC. The chain links TRBV7-9 to TRBJ2-1; D is perhaps TRBD1 or TRBD2 (5 bases each). Trimming took 5 bases from V and 5 from J, leaving 19 bases between them. The CDR3 runs 16 residues. Germline V CDR1 and CDR2: SEHNR, FQNEAQ (reference sequence). The variable domain in full, with the rest retrieved from reference TRBV7-9 and TRBJ2-1, is DTGVSQNPRHKITKRGQNVTFRCDPISEHNRLYWYRQTLGQGPEFLTYFQNEAQLEKSRLLSDRFSAERPKGSFSTLEIQRTEQGDSAMYLCASSRGEGLQNNEQFFGPGTRLTVL.

In this sample, this clonotype turned up many times. V and J are TRBV11-2 and TRBJ1-1; no firm D call. CDR3 size: 13 residues. Between the trimmed V and J ends, which lost 0 bases and 4 bases, there was a span of 6 bases. From germline, CDR1 is SGHAT and CDR2 FQNNGV. The CDR3 DNA is TGTGCCAGCAGCTTAGATCCGGGCACTGAAGCTTTCTTT. It yields the protein CASSLDPGTEAFF.

This clonotype was counted many times. The chain couples TRBV28 to TRBJ1-4, with D possibly matching TRBD1 (5 bases). This CDR3 region has 16 residues. V shed 8 bases and J shed 0 bases, with 16 bases lying between them. Germline V gene data show CDR1 as MDHEN and CDR2 as SYDVKM. The CDR3, as DNA: TGTGCCAGCGTACCCGGGACCGTTGCAACTAATGAAAAACTGTTTTTT. It codes for CASVPGTVATNEKLFF.

This clonotype was detected ten times or more. The CDR3 protein is CSAPSGFTGELFF. CDR3 in DNA: TGCAGTGCCCCTTCAGGGTTCACCGGGGAGCTGTTTTTT. The V and J genes are TRBV20-1 and TRBJ2-2, with D maybe TRBD1 (5 bases). Germline V gene sequence: CDR1 DFQATT, CDR2 SNEGSKA (reference sequence). This CDR3 comprises 13 residues. Between the trimmed V and J ends, which lost 6 bases and 4 bases, there was a span of 12 bases.

This clonotype was observed at least ten times. The chain couples TRBV5-5 to TRBJ2-3, with D maybe TRBD1 (6 bases). This CDR3 region has 16 residues. Germline loops: CDR1 SGHKS, CDR2 YYEKEE (reference sequence). Deletions cut 0 bases from V and 1 base from J, with 12 bases between. The CDR3 reads CASSLAAQGGTDTQYF. CDR3 in DNA: TGTGCCAGCAGCTTGGCGGCACAGGGTGGCACAGATACGCAGTATTTT.

The rearrangement links TRBV5-1 to TRBJ2-1; a possible D gene is TRBD2 (5 bases). Germline assignment: CDR1 SGHRS and CDR2 YFSETQ. The V and J ends lost 7 bases and 0 bases respectively, with 17 bases between them. The CDR3 extends over 16 amino acids. The CDR3 nucleotides read TGCGCCAGCGGGCCGGCACCGGGAAGCTCCTACAATGAGCAGTTCTTC. It codes for CASGPAPGSSYNEQFF.

In its sample, this clonotype was seen a few times. This chain uses TRBV29-1 with TRBJ2-5, with 7 bases fitting TRBD2. Trimming cost V 5 bases and J 4 bases; bases outside gene matches: 7. The germline gives CDR1 SQVTM, CDR2 ANQGSEA. The CDR3 contains 13 residues. For the CDR3, the DNA is TGCAGCGTTATGCCGGGGGGATCAGAGACCCAGTACTTC. The encoded protein is CSVMPGGSETQYF.

This clonotype was seen many times. CDR3 DNA: TGTGCCAGTAGTACCCAGGGACAGTCCAATCAGCCCCAGCATTTT. Protein product: CASSTQGQSNQPQHF. This chain uses TRBV19 with TRBJ1-5, with 7 bases lining up with TRBD1. The CDR3 spans 15 residues. The germline V gene has CDR1 LNHDA and CDR2 SQIVND (reference sequence). With V trimmed by 4 bases and J by 3 bases, 6 bases remained unmatched.

This clonotype was picked up a small number of times. J is TRBJ1-1 and V is TRBV4-2; D is undetermined. Between the trimmed V and J ends, which lost 0 bases and 7 bases, there was a span of 12 bases. The CDR3 is made up of 14 amino acids. Germline V gene data show CDR1 as LGHNA and CDR2 as YNFKEQ. The CDR3 nucleotides read TGTGCCAGCAGCCAAGATTCCAAGAGGATTGAAGCTTTCTTT. This gives the protein CASSQDSKRIEAFF.

This clonotype was seen a few times. V usage is TRBV20-1 and J usage is TRBJ2-5; the D gene could be TRBD1 or TRBD2 (5 bases each). Germline lookup yields CDR1 DFQATT and CDR2 SNEGSKA (reference sequence). The CDR3 runs to 15 residues. Trimming pared 4 bases from V and 1 base from J, leaving 16 bases between. DNA of the CDR3: TGCAGTGCTAACCCCCCGGGACGGCTCCAAGAGACCCAGTACTTC. Residues: CSANPPGRLQETQYF.

This clonotype came up a few times. The chain carries TRBV29-1 and TRBJ1-2, with D hard to call. The CDR3 loop spans 9 amino acids. The germline V and J ends were trimmed by 4 bases and 8 bases, with 5 bases remaining between them. Per the germline V gene, CDR1 is SQVTM and CDR2 is ANQGSEA. This CDR3 is CSVGVGYTF. The CDR3 region has the DNA TGCAGCGTTGGCGTAGGCTACACCTTC. Complete variable domain (other parts from reference TRBV29-1 and TRBJ1-2): SAVISQKPSRDICQRGTSLTIQCQVDSQVTMMFWYRQQPGQSLTLIATANQGSEATYESGFVIDKFPISRPNLTFSTLTVSNMSPEDSSIYLCSVGVGYTFGSGTRLTVV.

This clonotype was picked up many times. This chain connects TRBV30 to TRBJ2-2; D not resolved. The CDR3 runs to 13 residues. Trimming removed 8 bases from V and 3 bases from J, with 13 bases in between. In germline, CDR1 is GTSNPN, CDR2 SVGIG (reference sequence). The CDR3 region has the DNA TGTGCCCTGGATGGGCAGTACACCGGGGAGCTGTTTTTT. This sequence encodes CALDGQYTGELFF.

V usage is TRBV12-3 or TRBV12-4 and J usage is TRBJ2-5, with D maybe TRBD2 (5 bases). The CDR3 is made up of 14 amino acids. Trimming took off 5 bases at V and 1 base at J, with 11 bases between the two ends. The CDR3 DNA follows: TGTGCCAGCAGTCCTCTAGCAGTCCAAGAGACCCAGTACTTC. Translating gives CASSPLAVQETQYF.

This clonotype was recorded many times. CDR3 sequence (DNA): TGCAGCGTTGGATTCGGGAGCTCCTACAATGAGCAGTTCTTC. Its protein is CSVGFGSSYNEQFF. This chain joins TRBV29-1 and TRBJ2-1; D may be TRBD2 (6 bases). With 4 bases removed from V and 0 bases from J, the gap between germline ends came to 10 bases. The CDR3 runs 14 residues. CDR1 is SQVTM and CDR2 is ANQGSEA in the germline V gene.

This clonotype has ten or more counts. The V gene is TRBV7-2, the J gene TRBJ2-1; D gene uncertain. The germline V and J ends were trimmed by 6 bases and 7 bases, with 10 bases remaining between them. Germline CDR1 is SGHTA and CDR2 is FQGNSA. This CDR3 is built from 12 residues. In DNA form, the CDR3 reads TGTGCCAGCAGGTCCCCCCGGAATGAGCAGTTCTTC. Protein sequence: CASRSPRNEQFF.

This clonotype was seen ten or more times. The chain employs TRBV5-1 and TRBJ2-4; TRBD1 agrees at 8 bases. The CDR3 loop spans 16 amino acids. With 3 bases clipped from V and 0 bases from J, the junction kept 5 bases outside the gene matches. Germline V gene lookup returns CDR1 SGHRS and CDR2 YFSETQ. The CDR3 DNA reads as TGCGCCAGCAGCTCGACAGGGGACCTAGCCAAAAACATTCAGTACTTC. Its translation is CASSSTGDLAKNIQYF.

The chain uses TRBV6-6 and TRBJ1-3; D is ambiguous. The V end was cut by 6 bases, the J end by 0 bases, with 15 bases between. Germline values: CDR1 MNHNY, CDR2 SVGAGI (reference sequence). The CDR3 has 16 residues. For the CDR3, the DNA is TGTGCCAGCAGACTTTCCGGCCAGATCTCTGGAAACACCATATATTTT. It is translated as CASRLSGQISGNTIYF.

The rearrangement links TRBV7-2 to TRBJ2-1, with a weak D call TRBD2 (5 bases). There are 17 residues in the CDR3. Per the germline V gene, CDR1 is SGHTA and CDR2 is FQGNSA. V was trimmed by 3 bases and J by 3 bases, leaving 18 bases between them. CDR3 in amino acids: CASSLRSGQRNYNEQFF. CDR3 nucleotide sequence: TGTGCCAGCAGCTTGAGGAGCGGCCAGCGAAACTACAATGAGCAGTTCTTC.

This sequence joins TRBV25-1 and TRBJ2-1, with a weak D call TRBD2 (6 bases). Trimming pared 6 bases from V and 6 bases from J, leaving 18 bases between. This CDR3 spans 15 amino acids. Germline V lookup: CDR1 MGHDK, CDR2 SYGVNS. The CDR3 DNA follows: TGTGCCAGCAGCGCGGGACTTCATACGGGCAATGAGCAGTTCTTC. It codes for CASSAGLHTGNEQFF.

In its sample, this clonotype was seen a few times. The V gene is TRBV9, the J gene TRBJ2-2; D uncertain. Trimming cost V 3 bases and J 8 bases, with 11 bases left between them. There are 13 residues in the CDR3. Germline CDR1 SGDLS, CDR2 YYNGEE. The CDR3 DNA is TGTGCCAGCAGCGCCGGACCATCGGGGGAGCTGTTTTTT. Translation: CASSAGPSGELFF.